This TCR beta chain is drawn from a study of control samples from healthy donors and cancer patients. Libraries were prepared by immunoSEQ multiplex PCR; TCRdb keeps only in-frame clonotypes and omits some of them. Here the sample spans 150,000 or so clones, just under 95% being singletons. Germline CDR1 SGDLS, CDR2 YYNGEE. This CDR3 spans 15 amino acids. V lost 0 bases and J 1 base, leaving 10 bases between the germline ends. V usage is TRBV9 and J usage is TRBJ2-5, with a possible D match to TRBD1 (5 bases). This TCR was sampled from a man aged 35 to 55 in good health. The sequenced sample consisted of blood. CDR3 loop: CASSVAGRGQETQYF. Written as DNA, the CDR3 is TGTGCCAGCAGCGTAGCTGGAAGGGGCCAAGAGACCCAGTACTTC. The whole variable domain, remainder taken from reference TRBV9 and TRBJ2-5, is DSGVTQTPKHLITATGQRVTLRCSPRSGDLSVYWYQQSLDQGLQFLIQYYNGEERAKGNILERFSAQQFPDLHSELNLSSLELGDSALYFCASSVAGRGQETQYFGPGTRLLVL.